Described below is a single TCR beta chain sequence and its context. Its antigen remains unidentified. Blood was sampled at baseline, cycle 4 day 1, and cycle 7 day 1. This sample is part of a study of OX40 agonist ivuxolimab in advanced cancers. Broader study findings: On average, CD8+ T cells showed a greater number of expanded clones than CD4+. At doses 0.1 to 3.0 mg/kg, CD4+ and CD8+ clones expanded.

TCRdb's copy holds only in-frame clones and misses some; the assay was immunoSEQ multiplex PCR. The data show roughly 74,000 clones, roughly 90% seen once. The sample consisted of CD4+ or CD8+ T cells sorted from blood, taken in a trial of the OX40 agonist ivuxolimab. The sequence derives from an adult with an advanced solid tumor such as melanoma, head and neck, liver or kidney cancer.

CDR3 sequence reads: CASSLLGEEQYF. The DNA of the CDR3 is TGTGCCAGCAGTTTATTAGGCGAGGAGCAGTACTTC. This chain links TRBV27 with TRBJ2-7; D is undetermined. Germline lookup yields CDR1 MNHEY and CDR2 SMNVEV (reference sequence). CDR3 length: 12 amino acids. Trimming pared 1 base from V and 7 bases from J, leaving 8 bases between.